Shown below are 5 T cell receptor beta chains from a single sample sequenced in a study of blood T cell repertoires in COVID-19. Produced via immunoSEQ multiplex PCR; TCRdb's table is partial and in-frame only. The sample comprises 200,000 to 300,000 clones, around 92% of which are singletons, and about 2.5% rests with the top ten. The sample was peripheral blood. The receptors stem from a person between 18 and 30 years old with COVID-19, enrolled during active disease.

This rearrangement joins TRBV29-1 to TRBJ1-1; D is undetermined. The germline CDR1 and CDR2 sequences are SQVTM and ANQGSEA. The V end was cut by 3 bases, the J end by 11 bases, with 4 bases between. The CDR3 spans 8 residues. CDR3: CSVDRAFF. DNA for the CDR3: TGCAGCGTTGACAGGGCTTTCTTT.

The chain combines TRBV5-4 with TRBJ2-2, with 8 bases aligning to TRBD2. This CDR3 region has 14 residues. Germline CDR1 SGHNT, CDR2 YYREEE (reference sequence). V lost 4 bases, J lost 5 bases, and 4 bases stayed unmatched. CDR3 in DNA: TGTGCCAGCAGCCCGGGACTAGTAACCGGGGAGCTGTTTTTT. Its translation is CASSPGLVTGELFF.

This chain joins TRBV13 and TRBJ2-5, with 12 bases aligning to TRBD2. The V gene's germline CDR1 is PRHDT and CDR2 FYEKMQ (reference sequence). The CDR3 sequence is 15 residues long. Losses at the gene ends were 5 bases for V and 4 bases for J; bases not matched to a gene: 5. In DNA form, the CDR3 reads TGTGCCAGCAGCCCTCGGACTAGCGGGACAGAGACCCAGTACTTC. Protein sequence: CASSPRTSGTETQYF.

The rearrangement links TRBV19 to TRBJ2-1; TRBD2 is a possible D gene (5 bases). The CDR3 consists of 15 residues. Between the trimmed V and J ends, which lost 4 bases and 10 bases, there was a span of 20 bases. Germline CDR1 reads LNHDA; CDR2 reads SQIVND (reference sequence). The CDR3 loop reads CASSTMLFSGKEQFF. The CDR3 region has the DNA TGTGCCAGTAGTACCATGCTTTTTTCGGGAAAAGAGCAGTTCTTC. The variable domain in full, completed from reference TRBV19 and TRBJ2-1, reads DGGITQSPKYLFRKEGQNVTLSCEQNLNHDAMYWYRQDPGQGLRLIYYSQIVNDFQKGDIAEGYSVSREKKESFPLTVTSAQKNPTAFYLCASSTMLFSGKEQFFGPGTRLTVL.

The V call is TRBV12-3 or TRBV12-4, the J call TRBJ1-2; no firm D call. This CDR3 has 10 residues. V was clipped by 3 bases and J by 8 bases, with 4 bases between them. CDR3 DNA sequence: TGTGCCAGCAGTTTCGGGGGCTACACCTTC. Its protein product is CASSFGGYTF.